What follows are 5 T cell receptor beta chains derived from one specimen sequenced in a study of B cell selection in AIRE deficiency. CD4+CD127+ cells were sorted as the conventional CD4 T cells. TCRdb keeps only in-frame clones here, not all; method: immunoSEQ multiplex PCR. The repertoire has fewer than 25,000 clones, roughly 97% of them found once; the top ten carry roughly 0.3%. Sequencing was done on a sample of conventional CD4+ T cells sorted from PBMCs. The receptors shown here come from a human donor with AIRE deficiency.

The gene calls are TRBV5-4 and TRBJ1-2, with D maybe TRBD1 (5 bases). V lost 5 bases and J 2 bases, leaving 19 bases between the germline ends. The CDR3 has 16 amino acids. Germline values: CDR1 SGHNT, CDR2 YYREEE (reference sequence). The CDR3 protein is CASSPRDPLGNYGYTF. The DNA for the CDR3 is TGTGCCAGCAGTCCTCGGGACCCCCTGGGCAACTATGGCTACACCTTC.

This sequence joins TRBV7-6 and TRBJ2-1, with TRBD2 matching over 10 bases. Germline V gene data show CDR1 as SGHVS and CDR2 as FNYEAQ. V shed 1 base and J 8 bases; nucleotides not matched to a gene: 8. The CDR3 sequence is 16 residues long. CDR3 sequence reads: CASSLGRAGGPYEQFF. CDR3 nucleotide sequence: TGTGCCAGCAGCTTAGGACGAGCGGGAGGGCCCTATGAGCAGTTCTTC.

On this clone itself: Other nucleotide sequences from this sample produce the same CDR3. The CDR3: CASSLSWGTGELFF. The CDR3 nucleotides read TGTGCCAGCAGCTTATCGTGGGGCACCGGGGAGCTGTTTTTT. The rearrangement links TRBV7-3 to TRBJ2-2; D is unresolved. The CDR3 has 14 amino acids. V lost 2 bases and J lost 4, with 8 bases in between. Germline V lookup: CDR1 SGHTA, CDR2 FQGTGA.

The rearrangement joins TRBV5-1 to TRBJ2-7; 9 nucleotides match TRBD2. The CDR3 runs 17 residues. Germline loops: CDR1 SGHRS, CDR2 YFSETQ. Losses at the gene ends were 1 base for V and 3 bases for J; bases not matched to a gene: 11. CDR3 sequence: CASSLYLDAGGYYEQYF. In DNA, the CDR3 is TGCGCCAGCAGCTTGTACCTTGATGCGGGAGGGTACTACGAGCAGTACTTC.

This sequence joins TRBV11-3 and TRBJ2-7, with D possibly TRBD1 on 6 matching bases. Trimming took 5 bases from V and 1 from J, leaving 15 bases between them. CDR1 SGHNT and CDR2 YENEEA come from the germline V gene. The CDR3 loop spans 15 amino acids. For the CDR3, the DNA is TGTGCCAGCAGCCTCTACAGGGATGGTTCCTACGAGCAGTACTTC. Residues: CASSLYRDGSYEQYF.